Presented here are 24 T cell receptor beta chains from one specimen sequenced in a study of a mutant IDH1 vaccine in newly diagnosed glioma. Generated by immunoSEQ multiplex PCR, the TCRdb table keeps only in-frame clones and is missing some. The repertoire has 50,000 or so clones, roughly 80% of them found once; the top ten carry 15% to 25%. Time point described: baseline, week 1 (first vaccination visit). Treatment noted: pre-vaccination baseline after standard-of-care therapy. The input for sequencing was PBMCs, taken from a glioma patient treated with radiotherapy, temozolomide or both. The receptor source for this set is a young man with glioma.

This clone has a single count. This chain uses TRBV6-6 with TRBJ1-2; 8 nucleotides match TRBD1. Germline V gene data show CDR1 as MNHNY and CDR2 as SVGAGI (reference sequence). J lost 1 base, V lost 11 bases, and 3 bases had no gene match. The CDR3 totals 12 residues. The CDR3 sequence is CAGQGVNYGYTF. For the CDR3, the DNA is TGTGCCGGACAGGGAGTTAACTATGGCTACACCTTC.

This chain connects TRBV30 to TRBJ1-4; no reliable D call. V lost 2 bases to trimming and J lost 0 bases, with 10 bases between them. CDR3 length equals 15 residues. The germline gives CDR1 GTSNPN, CDR2 SVGIG (reference sequence). The CDR3 nucleotides read TGTGCCTGGAGTCTCCTGGCCGCAACTAATGAAAAACTGTTTTTT. Residues: CAWSLLAATNEKLFF.

The CDR3 DNA reads TGTGCCAGCAGCCAGGCAGGGGCAACTGAAGCTTTCTTT. This codes for CASSQAGATEAFF. The V and J genes are TRBV4-2 and TRBJ1-1; D may be TRBD1 (6 bases). The CDR3 is 13 residues long. Germline V gene data show CDR1 as LGHNA and CDR2 as YNFKEQ. Deletions cut 3 bases from V and 5 bases from J, with 10 bases between.

The chain carries TRBV7-2 and TRBJ2-7; D perhaps matches TRBD2 (5 bases). V was pared by 2 bases and J by 0 bases, with 17 bases between. Germline values: CDR1 SGHTA, CDR2 FQGNSA. CDR3 size: 17 residues. CDR3 coding DNA: TGTGCCAGCAGCTTAATTTGGACGACCGGAGGCTCCTACGAGCAGTACTTC. Encoded protein: CASSLIWTTGGSYEQYF. Supplemented by reference TRBV7-2 and TRBJ2-7, the full variable domain reads GAGVSQSPSNKVTEKGKDVELRCDPISGHTALYWYRQSLGQGLEFLIYFQGNSAPDKSGLPSDRFSAERTGGSVSTLTIQRTQQEDSAVYLCASSLIWTTGGSYEQYFGPGTRLTVT.

The chain recombines TRBV5-6 with TRBJ2-7, with D possibly being TRBD1 (5 bases). Trimming left V 2 bases short and J 0 bases short, with 9 bases between. The CDR3 totals 14 residues. CDR1 is SGHDT and CDR2 is YYEEEE in the germline V gene. CDR3 DNA sequence: TGTGCCAGCAGCTTCCCGACAGTCTCCTACGAGCAGTACTTC. This encodes CASSFPTVSYEQYF.

This chain uses TRBV6-5 with TRBJ1-1; possibly TRBD1 for D (6 bases). This CDR3 contains 15 residues. V lost 4 bases to trimming and J lost 1 base, with 13 bases between them. The germline CDR1 and CDR2 sequences are MNHEY and SVGAGI. CDR3 in amino acids: CASSSLRGANTEAFF. DNA of the CDR3: TGTGCCAGCAGTTCCCTACGGGGGGCGAACACTGAAGCTTTCTTT.

Here the CDR3 DNA reads TGTGCCAGCAGTTCCCCCGGGACAGGGGGCTTCGAGCAGTACTTC. This translates into CASSSPGTGGFEQYF. The V call is TRBV28, the J call TRBJ2-7; 12 bases are a match to TRBD1. Germline CDR1 and CDR2: MDHEN and SYDVKM. This CDR3 is built from 15 residues. J lost 6 bases, V lost 4 bases, and 7 bases had no gene match.

The chain carries TRBV10-3 and TRBJ1-2; D is uncertain. The germline gives CDR1 ENHRY, CDR2 SYGVKD. The CDR3 consists of 13 residues. Trimming removed 4 bases from V and 4 bases from J, with 10 bases in between. CDR3 protein: CAISADTIYGYTF. DNA for the CDR3: TGTGCCATCAGTGCTGACACTATCTATGGCTACACCTTC.

The chain uses TRBV7-2 and TRBJ1-2; 9 bases line up with TRBD1. The CDR3 length is 15 residues. Germline values: CDR1 SGHTA, CDR2 FQGNSA. Losses at the gene ends were 5 bases for V and 0 bases for J; bases not matched to a gene: 4. This chain's CDR3 is CASSIRQGANYGYTF. CDR3 DNA sequence: TGTGCCAGCAGCATTAGACAGGGGGCTAACTATGGCTACACCTTC.

This chain joins TRBV5-4 and TRBJ1-2; weak D call: TRBD1 (5 bases). V shed 4 bases and J shed 8 bases, with 12 bases lying between them. CDR1 and CDR2 from the germline V gene are SGHNT and YYREEE (reference sequence). CDR3 length: 12 residues. The CDR3 DNA reads TGTGCCAGCAGCGCCCCGGGGGACGGCTACACCTTC. Residues: CASSAPGDGYTF.

V gene TRBV5-1 combines with J gene TRBJ2-7; 7 positions agree with TRBD2. The CDR3 has 16 residues. Trimming took 2 bases from V and 2 from J; bases not matched to a gene: 10. Germline V gene lookup returns CDR1 SGHRS and CDR2 YFSETQ. The CDR3 loop is CASSFFGAGPAYEQYF. In DNA form, the CDR3 reads TGCGCCAGCAGCTTCTTCGGAGCGGGGCCTGCCTACGAGCAGTACTTC.

This clone was found once. The chain recombines TRBV5-4 with TRBJ2-7; D call uncertain. The germline V gene has CDR1 SGHNT and CDR2 YYREEE (reference sequence). The CDR3 has 13 residues. V lost 0 bases and J 3 bases, leaving 7 bases between the germline ends. The CDR3 sequence: CASSLDGLYEQYF. The CDR3 DNA follows: TGTGCCAGCAGCTTGGACGGCCTCTACGAGCAGTACTTC.

V and J are TRBV2 and TRBJ2-3; D gene uncertain. V was shortened by 0 bases and J by 10 bases, with 5 bases between the two germline ends. The germline gives CDR1 SNHLY, CDR2 FYNNEI. The CDR3 extends over 11 amino acids. CDR3 residues: CASSEALAQYF. The CDR3 nucleotides read TGTGCCAGCAGTGAAGCGCTTGCGCAGTATTTT.

The chain uses TRBV18 and TRBJ2-7; D is ambiguous. CDR3 length: 14 amino acids. V was trimmed by 0 bases and J by 4 bases, leaving 10 bases between them. Germline V gene lookup returns CDR1 KGHSH and CDR2 LQKENI. The DNA for the CDR3 is TGTGCCAGCTCACCACCACAGAATCGGTACGAGCAGTACTTC. It translates to CASSPPQNRYEQYF. Based on the CDR3 plus reference TRBV18 and TRBJ2-7, the full variable domain is NAGVMQNPRHLVRRRGQEARLRCSPMKGHSHVYWYRQLPEEGLKFMVYLQKENIIDESGMPKERFSAEFPKEGPSILRIQQVVRGDSAAYFCASSPPQNRYEQYFGPGTRLTVT.

The chain carries TRBV9 and TRBJ1-4; no clear D gene. The CDR3 loop spans 13 amino acids. The V end lost 4 bases, the J end lost 8 bases, and 12 bases lay between the germline ends. Germline V gives CDR1 SGDLS, CDR2 YYNGEE. CDR3 sequence reads: CASSPREREKLFF. The DNA for the CDR3 is TGTGCCAGCAGCCCCCGGGAGAGAGAAAAACTGTTTTTT.

The gene calls are TRBV9 and TRBJ1-2; 9 bases line up with TRBD1. This CDR3 spans 18 amino acids. Trimming removed 1 base from V and 7 bases from J; junction bases left unmatched: 17. Germline values: CDR1 SGDLS, CDR2 YYNGEE. The CDR3 reads CASSVSPGPQGARGGYTF. The DNA of the CDR3 is TGTGCCAGCAGCGTATCCCCCGGCCCACAGGGGGCCCGCGGTGGCTACACCTTC.

The V gene is TRBV7-2, the J gene TRBJ1-5; tentative D call: TRBD1 (5 bases). CDR3 length equals 14 residues. V lost 1 base to trimming and J lost 6 bases, with 10 bases between them. CDR1 SGHTA and CDR2 FQGNSA come from the germline V gene. The CDR3 nucleotides read TGTGCCAGCAGCTTAGGAGGCGGGGGTCAGCCCCAGCATTTT. Translated: CASSLGGGGQPQHF.

Note on this clone: One end of the junction fails to match germline, which may point to a read error. The V gene is TRBV7-9, the J gene TRBJ2-3; the match to TRBD2 covers 10 bases. The germline CDR1 and CDR2 sequences are SEHNR and FQNEAQ (reference sequence). The CDR3 length is 16 residues. The CDR3 DNA sequence: TGTGCCAGCAGCTTAGTCTCCACTAGCGGGGAGCTACCATGGGATTTT. Translating gives CASSLVSTSGELPWDF. Drawing the rest from reference TRBV7-9 and TRBJ2-3, the complete variable domain is DTGVSQNPRHKITKRGQNVTFRCDPISEHNRLYWYRQTLGQGPEFLTYFQNEAQLEKSRLLSDRFSAERPKGSFSTLEIQRTEQGDSAMYLCASSLVSTSGELPWDFGPGTRLTVL.

This sequence joins TRBV6-5 and TRBJ2-2, with D perhaps matching TRBD2 (5 bases). Germline V gene data show CDR1 as MNHEY and CDR2 as SVGAGI. This CDR3 comprises 15 residues. Trimming stripped 8 bases from V and 5 bases from J, with 18 bases between. The CDR3: CASLPQRRGTGELFF. The CDR3 region has the DNA TGTGCCAGCTTACCCCAGCGGCGAGGTACCGGGGAGCTGTTTTTT.

This chain uses TRBV19 with TRBJ2-5; D is possibly TRBD1 or TRBD2 (6 bases each). The V end lost 5 bases, the J end lost 4 bases, and 23 bases lay between the germline ends. Looked up from germline, CDR1 is LNHDA and CDR2 is SQIVND (reference sequence). The CDR3 consists of 17 residues. The CDR3, as DNA: TGTGCCAGTAGTCGGGGGCAGGGCAGCCCTGTTCGAGAGACCCAGTACTTC. Encoded protein: CASSRGQGSPVRETQYF. The complete variable domain, with remaining parts taken from reference TRBV19 and TRBJ2-5, reads DGGITQSPKYLFRKEGQNVTLSCEQNLNHDAMYWYRQDPGQGLRLIYYSQIVNDFQKGDIAEGYSVSREKKESFPLTVTSAQKNPTAFYLCASSRGQGSPVRETQYFGPGTRLLVL.

The chain combines TRBV28 with TRBJ2-7; possibly TRBD1 or TRBD2 for D (5 bases each). V dropped 6 bases and J dropped 1 base, with 10 bases sitting between them. This CDR3 spans 13 amino acids. Germline CDR1 MDHEN, CDR2 SYDVKM. CDR3 sequence (DNA): TGTGCCAGCAGCCGGGACGGTTCCTACGAGCAGTACTTC. It translates to CASSRDGSYEQYF.

In its sample, this clone was seen a few times. The chain employs TRBV18 and TRBJ1-1, with TRBD1 as a possible D gene (5 bases). Germline V gene data show CDR1 as KGHSH and CDR2 as LQKENI. The V end was cut by 3 bases, the J end by 1 base, with 18 bases between. CDR3 length: 17 amino acids. CDR3 loop: CASSPKNRGTQNTEAFF. CDR3 nucleotide sequence: TGTGCCAGCTCACCGAAGAACCGGGGGACCCAGAACACTGAAGCTTTCTTT.

The chain has TRBV7-2 and TRBJ1-4; 8 bases line up with TRBD1. Trimming removed 4 bases from V and 3 bases from J; junction bases left unmatched: 7. This CDR3 contains 16 residues. Germline-derived CDR1 and CDR2 are SGHTA and FQGNSA. In nucleotides, the CDR3 is TGTGCCAGCAGCTCCTTCCAGGGGGCGGCTAATGAAAAACTGTTTTTT. Protein sequence: CASSSFQGAANEKLFF.

This clone came up once. V is TRBV28 and J is TRBJ2-5; 8 bases map to TRBD2. Per the germline V gene, CDR1 is MDHEN and CDR2 is SYDVKM. V gave up 6 bases and J gave up 5 bases; unmatched junction bases: 8. The CDR3 contains 14 residues. The CDR3, as DNA: TGTGCCAGCAGCTCTGGCGGGAGGCCGGAGACCCAGTACTTC. Its protein is CASSSGGRPETQYF.